This record looks at one T cell receptor (beta chain) sequence and its context. The CDR3 has 14 amino acids. V was cut by 2 bases and J by 7 bases, with 14 bases left in between. CDR1 and CDR2 from the germline V gene are PRHDT and FYEKMQ (reference sequence). These data belong to a study of shared clonotypes between healthy human individuals. Naive CD8 cells lacked CD45RO, underwent positive selection for CCR7 and left out terminally differentiated effector memory CD45RA+ cells. Some clones are missing from TCRdb's copy, which holds only in-frame ones; the method was immunoSEQ multiplex PCR. Of roughly 600,000 clones listed, nearly 98% are singletons.

The TCR sequence derives from a man aged 30-40 years in good health. The material sequenced was naive CD8+ T cells sorted from blood. V and J are TRBV13 and TRBJ1-2, with a weak D call TRBD1 (6 bases). CDR3 nucleotide sequence: TGTGCCAGCAGCTTATCGGGGGGCGCGGGTGGCTACACCTTC. It specifies CASSLSGGAGGYTF.